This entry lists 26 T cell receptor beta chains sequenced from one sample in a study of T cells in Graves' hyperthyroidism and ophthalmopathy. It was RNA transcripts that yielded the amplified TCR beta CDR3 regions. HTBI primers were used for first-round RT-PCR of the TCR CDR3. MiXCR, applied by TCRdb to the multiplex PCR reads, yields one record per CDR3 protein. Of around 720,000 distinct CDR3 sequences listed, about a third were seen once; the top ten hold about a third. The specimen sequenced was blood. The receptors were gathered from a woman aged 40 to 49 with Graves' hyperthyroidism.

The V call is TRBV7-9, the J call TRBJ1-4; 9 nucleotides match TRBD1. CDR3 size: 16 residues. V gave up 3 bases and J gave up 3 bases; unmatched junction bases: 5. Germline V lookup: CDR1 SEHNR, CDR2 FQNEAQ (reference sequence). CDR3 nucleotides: TGTGCCAGCAGCTTGAACAGGGGGCTAGCTAATGAAAAACTGTTTTTT. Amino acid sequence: CASSLNRGLANEKLFF.

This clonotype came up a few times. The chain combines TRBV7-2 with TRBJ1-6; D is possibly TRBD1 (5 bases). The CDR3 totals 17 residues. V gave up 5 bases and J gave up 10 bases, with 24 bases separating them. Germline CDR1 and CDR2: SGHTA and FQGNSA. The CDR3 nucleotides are TGTGCCAGCAGCCAGGTTTGGGTTGGGCAGGGTACCTCACCCCTCCACTTT. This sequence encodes CASSQVWVGQGTSPLHF.

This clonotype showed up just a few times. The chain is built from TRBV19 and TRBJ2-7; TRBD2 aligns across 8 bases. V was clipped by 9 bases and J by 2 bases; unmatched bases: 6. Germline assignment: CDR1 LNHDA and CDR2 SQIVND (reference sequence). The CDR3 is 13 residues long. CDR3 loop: CASQGLDAYEQYF. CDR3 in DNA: TGTGCCAGCCAGGGACTAGACGCCTACGAGCAGTACTTC.

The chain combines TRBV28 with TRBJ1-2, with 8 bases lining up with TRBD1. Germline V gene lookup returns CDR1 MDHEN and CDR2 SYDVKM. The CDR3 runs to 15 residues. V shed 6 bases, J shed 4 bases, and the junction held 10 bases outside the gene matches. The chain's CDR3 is CASSPPDRELYGYTF. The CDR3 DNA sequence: TGTGCCAGCAGCCCACCGGACAGGGAACTCTATGGCTACACCTTC.

The CDR3 coding sequence is TGTGCCAGCTCCTCGACCCTTGAGAGGACTAACTATGGCTACACCTTC. Translated, it gives CASSSTLERTNYGYTF. The chain is built from TRBV12-3 or TRBV12-4 and TRBJ1-2; D not certain. The CDR3 sequence is 16 residues long. V lost 8 bases and J 0 bases, leaving 19 bases between the germline ends.

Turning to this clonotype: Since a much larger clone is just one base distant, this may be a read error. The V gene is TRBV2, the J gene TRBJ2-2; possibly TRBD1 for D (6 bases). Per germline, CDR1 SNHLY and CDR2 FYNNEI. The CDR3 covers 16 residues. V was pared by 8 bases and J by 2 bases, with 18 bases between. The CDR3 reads CASYGTTQGNTGELFF. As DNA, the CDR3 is TGTGCCAGCTATGGGACAACACAGGGAAACACCGGGGAGCTGTTTTTT.

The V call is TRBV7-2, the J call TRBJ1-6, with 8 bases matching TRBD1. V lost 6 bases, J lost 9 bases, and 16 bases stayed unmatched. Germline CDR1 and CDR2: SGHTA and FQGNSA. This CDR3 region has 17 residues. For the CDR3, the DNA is TGTGCCAGCAGTTACAGCGAGGGTCAGGGGGCCGGTTCACCCCTCCACTTT. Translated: CASSYSEGQGAGSPLHF.

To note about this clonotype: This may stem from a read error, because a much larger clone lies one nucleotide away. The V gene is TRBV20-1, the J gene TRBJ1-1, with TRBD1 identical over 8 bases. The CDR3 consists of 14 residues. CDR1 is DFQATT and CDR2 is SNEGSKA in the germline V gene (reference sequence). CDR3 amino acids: CSAPTDRANIEAFF. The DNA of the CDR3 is TGCAGTGCCCCCACGGACAGGGCGAACATTGAAGCTTTCTTT.

CDR3 sequence: CASSQAGTGGRDEQYF. The CDR3 region has the DNA TGTGCCAGCAGCCAAGCCGGGACAGGGGGCAGGGACGAGCAGTACTTC. The chain recombines TRBV14 with TRBJ2-7, with 12 bases that match TRBD1. CDR1 and CDR2 (germline): SGHDN, FVKESK. The CDR3 runs to 16 residues. The V gene end was trimmed by 1 base and the J gene end by 5 bases; junction bases not matched to a gene: 6.

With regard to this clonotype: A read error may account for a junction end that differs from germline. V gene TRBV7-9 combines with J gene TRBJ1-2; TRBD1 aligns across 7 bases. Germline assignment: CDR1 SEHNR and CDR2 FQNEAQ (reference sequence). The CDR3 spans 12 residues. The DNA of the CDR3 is TGTGCCTGCAGTAGGGGGCAAAGAGGCTACACCTTC. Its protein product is CACSRGQRGYTF.

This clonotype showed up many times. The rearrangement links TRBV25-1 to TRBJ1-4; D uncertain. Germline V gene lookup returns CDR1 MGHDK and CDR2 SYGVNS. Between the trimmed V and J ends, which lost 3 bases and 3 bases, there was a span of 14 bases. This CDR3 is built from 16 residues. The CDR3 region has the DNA TGTGCCAGCAGTGATCGGTTGGTTCCAGCTAATGAAAAACTGTTTTTT. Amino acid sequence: CASSDRLVPANEKLFF.

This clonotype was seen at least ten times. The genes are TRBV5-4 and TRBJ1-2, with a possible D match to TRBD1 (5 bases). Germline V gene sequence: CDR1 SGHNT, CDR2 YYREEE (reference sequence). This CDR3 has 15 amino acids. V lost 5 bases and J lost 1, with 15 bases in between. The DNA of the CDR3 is TGTGCCAGCAGTCCCACAATCGGGGGTAACTATGGCTACACCTTC. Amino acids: CASSPTIGGNYGYTF.

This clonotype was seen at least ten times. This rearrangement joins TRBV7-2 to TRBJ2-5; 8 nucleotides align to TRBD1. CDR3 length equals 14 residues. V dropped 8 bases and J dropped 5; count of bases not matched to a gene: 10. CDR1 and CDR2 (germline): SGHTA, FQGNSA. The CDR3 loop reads CASRVPGGGETQYF. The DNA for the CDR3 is TGTGCCAGCCGTGTTCCAGGGGGCGGGGAGACCCAGTACTTC.

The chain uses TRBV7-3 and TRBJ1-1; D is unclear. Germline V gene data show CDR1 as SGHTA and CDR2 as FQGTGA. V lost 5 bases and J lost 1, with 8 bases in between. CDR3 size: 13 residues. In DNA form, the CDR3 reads TGTGCCAGCAGCACAGCTCCGAACACTGAAGCTTTCTTT. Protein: CASSTAPNTEAFF.

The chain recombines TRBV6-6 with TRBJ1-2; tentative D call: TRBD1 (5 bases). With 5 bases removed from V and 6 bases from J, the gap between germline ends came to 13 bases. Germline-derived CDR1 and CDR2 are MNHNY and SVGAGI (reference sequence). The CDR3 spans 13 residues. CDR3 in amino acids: CASSEYRFDGYTF. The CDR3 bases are TGTGCCAGCAGTGAGTACAGGTTTGATGGCTACACCTTC.

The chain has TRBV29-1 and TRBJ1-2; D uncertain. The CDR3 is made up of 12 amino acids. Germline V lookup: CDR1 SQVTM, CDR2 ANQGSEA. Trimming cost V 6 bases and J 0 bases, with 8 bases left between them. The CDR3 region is CSVKRTNYGYTF. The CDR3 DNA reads TGCAGCGTAAAGAGAACTAACTATGGCTACACCTTC.

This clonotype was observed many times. CDR3 bases: TGCAGTGGCGACGGGGGGGCCGAGGGAGAGACCCAGTACTTC. Translated, it gives CSGDGGAEGETQYF. The chain recombines TRBV20-1 with TRBJ2-5, with 8 bases matching TRBD2. CDR1 and CDR2 (germline): DFQATT, SNEGSKA (reference sequence). CDR3 length equals 14 residues. With V trimmed by 7 bases and J by 4 bases, 11 bases remained unmatched.

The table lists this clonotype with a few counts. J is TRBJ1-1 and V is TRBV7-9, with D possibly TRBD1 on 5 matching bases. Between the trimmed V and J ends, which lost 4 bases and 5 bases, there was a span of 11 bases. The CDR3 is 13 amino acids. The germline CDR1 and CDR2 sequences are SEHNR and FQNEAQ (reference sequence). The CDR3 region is CASSYGGMTEAFF. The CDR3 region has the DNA TGTGCCAGCAGCTACGGGGGGATGACTGAAGCTTTCTTT.

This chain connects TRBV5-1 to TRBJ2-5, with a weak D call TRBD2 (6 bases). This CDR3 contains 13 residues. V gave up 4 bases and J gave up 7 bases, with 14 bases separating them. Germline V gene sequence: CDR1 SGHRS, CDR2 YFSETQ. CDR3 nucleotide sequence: TGCGCCAGCAGCCCGGGACTGATGGGGACCCAGTACTTC. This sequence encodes CASSPGLMGTQYF.

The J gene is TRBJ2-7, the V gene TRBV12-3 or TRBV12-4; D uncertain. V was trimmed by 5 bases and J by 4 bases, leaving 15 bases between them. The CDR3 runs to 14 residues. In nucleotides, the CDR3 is TGTGCCAGCAGTCCCACGGGCCAAAAATACGAGCAGTACTTC. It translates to CASSPTGQKYEQYF.

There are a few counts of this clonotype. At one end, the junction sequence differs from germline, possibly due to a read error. The CDR3 DNA reads as TGTACCAGCAGCCGAGACAGGGCGAACACCGGGGAGCTGTTTTTT. Protein product: CTSSRDRANTGELFF. The genes are TRBV7-9 and TRBJ2-2, with TRBD1 identical over 7 bases. The CDR3 sequence is 15 residues long. Per germline, CDR1 SEHNR and CDR2 FQNEAQ (reference sequence). The entire variable domain, with the rest obtained from reference TRBV7-9 and TRBJ2-2, is as follows: DTGVSQNPRHKITKRGQNVTFRCDPISEHNRLYWYRQTLGQGPEFLTYFQNEAQLEKSRLLSDRFSAERPKGSFSTLEIQRTEQGDSAMYLCTSSRDRANTGELFFGEGSRLTVL.

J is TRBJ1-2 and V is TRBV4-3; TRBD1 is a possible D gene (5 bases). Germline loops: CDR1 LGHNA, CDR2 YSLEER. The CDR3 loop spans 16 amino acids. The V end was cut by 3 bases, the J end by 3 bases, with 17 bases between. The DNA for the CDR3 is TGCGCCAGCAGCCAGGAGACCGGGGCGACTTACTATGGCTACACCTTC. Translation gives CASSQETGATYYGYTF.

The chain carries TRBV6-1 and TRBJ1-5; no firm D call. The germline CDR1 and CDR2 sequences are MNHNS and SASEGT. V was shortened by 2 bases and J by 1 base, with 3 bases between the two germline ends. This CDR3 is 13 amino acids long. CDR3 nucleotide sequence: TGTGCCAGCAGTGAACGAAGCAATCAGCCCCAGCATTTT. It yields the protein CASSERSNQPQHF.

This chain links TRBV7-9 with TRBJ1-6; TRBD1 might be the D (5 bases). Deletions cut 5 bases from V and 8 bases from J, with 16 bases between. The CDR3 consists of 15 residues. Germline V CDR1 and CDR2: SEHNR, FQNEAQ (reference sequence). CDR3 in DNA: TGTGCCAGCAGCCCGCCGGGACGGCTTTATTCACCCCTCCACTTT. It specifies CASSPPGRLYSPLHF.

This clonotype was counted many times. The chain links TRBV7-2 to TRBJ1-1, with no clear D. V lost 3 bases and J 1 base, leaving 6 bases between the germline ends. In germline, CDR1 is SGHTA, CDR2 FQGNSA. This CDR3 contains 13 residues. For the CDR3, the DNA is TGTGCCAGCAGCTTCAGGACGAACACTGAAGCTTTCTTT. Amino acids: CASSFRTNTEAFF. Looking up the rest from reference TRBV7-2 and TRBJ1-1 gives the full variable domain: GAGVSQSPSNKVTEKGKDVELRCDPISGHTALYWYRQSLGQGLEFLIYFQGNSAPDKSGLPSDRFSAERTGGSVSTLTIQRTQQEDSAVYLCASSFRTNTEAFFGQGTRLTVV.

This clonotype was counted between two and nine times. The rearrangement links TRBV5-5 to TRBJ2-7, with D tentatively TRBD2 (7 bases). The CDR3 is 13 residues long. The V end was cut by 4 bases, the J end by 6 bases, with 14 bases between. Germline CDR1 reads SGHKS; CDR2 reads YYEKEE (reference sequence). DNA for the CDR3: TGTGCCAGCAGCCGGGGAGGGACATTCGAGCAGTACTTC. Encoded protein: CASSRGGTFEQYF.